Presented here are 5 T cell receptor beta chains from one specimen sequenced in a study of pediatric ulcerative colitis. Sequencing was performed with immunoSEQ multiplex PCR; in TCRdb, only in-frame clones are kept and a portion is missing. This sample has tens of thousands of clones, with 75% found just once. The rectum was sampled with one to two pinch biopsies at colonoscopy. The sample comprised gut tissue. The receptors were gathered from a boy between 10 and 17 years old with severe ulcerative colitis.

By sample share, this clone is medium-sized. J is TRBJ2-5 and V is TRBV5-6; D may correspond to TRBD1 or TRBD2 (5 bases each). CDR1 is SGHDT and CDR2 is YYEEEE in the germline V gene. V shed 1 base and J shed 2 bases, with 18 bases lying between them. The CDR3 covers 17 residues. The CDR3 region has the DNA TGTGCCAGCAGCTTGTGGGGCGCAGGACTTCTACAAGAGACCCAGTACTTC. Its protein is CASSLWGAGLLQETQYF. The complete variable domain, with remaining parts taken from reference TRBV5-6 and TRBJ2-5, reads DAGVTQSPTHLIKTRGQQVTLRCSPKSGHDTVSWYQQALGQGPQFIFQYYEEEERQRGNFPDRFSGHQFPNYSSELNVNALLLGDSALYLCASSLWGAGLLQETQYFGPGTRLLVL.

The chain combines TRBV15 with TRBJ1-5; D unresolved. CDR1 and CDR2 (germline): LNHNV, YYDKDF (reference sequence). V gave up 0 bases and J gave up 3 bases, with 9 bases separating them. The CDR3 sequence is 15 residues long. The CDR3 bases are TGTGCCACCAGCAGAGACAAGGGTTTCAATCAGCCCCAGCATTTT. Amino acids: CATSRDKGFNQPQHF.

The rearrangement uses TRBV11-2 and TRBJ2-7; D gene ambiguous. The germline V gene encodes CDR1 SGHAT and CDR2 FQNNGV. Between the trimmed V and J ends, which lost 0 bases and 6 bases, there was a span of 6 bases. The CDR3 contains 12 residues. Written as DNA, the CDR3 is TGTGCCAGCAGCTTAGATATGGGCGAGCAGTACTTC. This encodes CASSLDMGEQYF.

This clone was found once. The chain carries TRBV7-6 and TRBJ2-2, with D uncertain. V shed 1 base and J shed 7 bases, with 13 bases lying between them. This CDR3 is built from 15 residues. Germline assignment: CDR1 SGHVS and CDR2 FNYEAQ. The CDR3 here is CASSLDTVLNGELFF. CDR3 nucleotide sequence: TGTGCCAGCAGCTTAGACACGGTGCTTAACGGGGAGCTGTTTTTT.

The chain carries TRBV19 and TRBJ1-3, with 9 bases identical to TRBD1. The CDR3 consists of 13 residues. V gave up 8 bases and J gave up 9 bases; unmatched junction bases: 8. Germline CDR1 LNHDA, CDR2 SQIVND (reference sequence). Here the CDR3 DNA reads TGTGCCAGTTCCGGGACAGGGATAACCACCATATATTTT. Translated, it gives CASSGTGITTIYF. The variable domain in full, completed from reference TRBV19 and TRBJ1-3, reads DGGITQSPKYLFRKEGQNVTLSCEQNLNHDAMYWYRQDPGQGLRLIYYSQIVNDFQKGDIAEGYSVSREKKESFPLTVTSAQKNPTAFYLCASSGTGITTIYFGEGSWLTVV.